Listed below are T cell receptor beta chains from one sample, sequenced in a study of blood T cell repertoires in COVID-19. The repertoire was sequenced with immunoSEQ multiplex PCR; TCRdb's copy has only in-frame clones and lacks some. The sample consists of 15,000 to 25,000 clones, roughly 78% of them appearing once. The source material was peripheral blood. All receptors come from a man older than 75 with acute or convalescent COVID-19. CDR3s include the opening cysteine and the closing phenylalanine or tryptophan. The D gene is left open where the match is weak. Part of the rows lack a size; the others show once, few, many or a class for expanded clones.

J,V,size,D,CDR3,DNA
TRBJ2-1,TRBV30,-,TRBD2,CAWLAGTSGMGTEQFF,TGTGCCTGGCTGGCCGGGACTAGCGGGATGGGAACCGAGCAGTTCTTC
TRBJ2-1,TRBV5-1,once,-,CASSSGGSGAYNEQFF,TGCGCCAGCAGCTCGGGCGGTTCGGGAGCCTACAATGAGCAGTTCTTC
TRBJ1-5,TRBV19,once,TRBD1,CASSSGTDFSNQPQHF,TGTGCCAGTAGTAGCGGGACAGATTTTAGCAATCAGCCCCAGCATTTT
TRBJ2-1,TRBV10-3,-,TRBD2,CAISLTSGRAGEQFF,TGTGCCATCAGTCTAACTAGCGGGAGGGCCGGAGAGCAGTTCTTC
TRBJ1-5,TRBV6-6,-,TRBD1,CASSRTGLGTISNQPQHF,TGTGCCAGCAGTCGGACAGGATTGGGAACTATTAGCAATCAGCCCCAGCATTTT
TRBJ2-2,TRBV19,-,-,CASSRQAFTGELFF,TGTGCCAGTAGTCGGCAGGCATTCACCGGGGAGCTGTTTTTT
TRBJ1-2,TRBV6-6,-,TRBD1,CASSETQGANYGYTF,TGTGCCAGCAGTGAGACACAGGGGGCCAACTATGGCTACACCTTC
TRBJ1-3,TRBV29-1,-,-,CSVGSGGTSGNTIYF,TGCAGCGTTGGGTCGGGGGGGACCTCTGGAAACACCATATATTTT
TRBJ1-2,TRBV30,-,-,CAWSSSQGWGYTF,TGTGCCTGGAGCAGCAGCCAGGGATGGGGCTACACCTTC
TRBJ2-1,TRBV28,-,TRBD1,CASSLGDSRSYNEQFF,TGTGCCAGCAGTTTAGGGGACAGCCGCTCCTACAATGAGCAGTTCTTC
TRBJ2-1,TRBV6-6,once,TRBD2,CASSYSSGRGDEQFF,TGTGCCAGCAGTTACTCTAGCGGGAGGGGGGATGAGCAGTTCTTC
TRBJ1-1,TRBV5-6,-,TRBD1,CASSPGQGRAFF,TGTGCCAGCAGCCCCGGACAGGGGAGAGCTTTCTTT
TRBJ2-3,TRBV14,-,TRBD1,CASSQGKTNRGGTQYF,TGTGCCAGCAGCCAAGGAAAAACTAACAGGGGCGGTACGCAGTATTTT
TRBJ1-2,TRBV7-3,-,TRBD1,CASSLTRTGDGYTF,TGTGCCAGCAGCTTAACCAGGACAGGGGATGGCTACACCTTC
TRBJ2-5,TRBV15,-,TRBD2,CATSRLAGGYETQYF,TGTGCCACCAGCAGACTAGCGGGAGGTTACGAGACCCAGTACTTC
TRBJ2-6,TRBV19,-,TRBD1,CASSPWDRGESGANVLTF,TGTGCCAGTAGTCCTTGGGACAGGGGGGAGAGTGGGGCCAACGTCCTGACTTTC
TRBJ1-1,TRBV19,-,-,CASSPAVGGTEAFF,TGTGCCAGTAGTCCCGCAGTCGGGGGGACTGAAGCTTTCTTT
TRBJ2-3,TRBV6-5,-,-,CASNFQGTDTQYF,TGTGCCAGCAACTTTCAGGGCACAGATACGCAGTATTTT
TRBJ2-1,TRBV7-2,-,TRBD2,CASGAGTSGRGEFF,TGTGCCAGCGGTGCCGGGACTAGCGGGAGAGGGGAGTTCTTC
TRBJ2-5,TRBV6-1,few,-,CASSEYWTDMGTQYF,TGTGCCAGCAGTGAGTATTGGACGGACATGGGGACCCAGTACTTC
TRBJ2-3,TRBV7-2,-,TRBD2,CASSFSGRGQDTQYF,TGTGCCAGCAGCTTTAGCGGGAGAGGGCAAGATACGCAGTATTTT
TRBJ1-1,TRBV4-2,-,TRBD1,CASSQGTGAQTEAFF,TGTGCCAGCAGCCAGGGAACAGGGGCTCAGACTGAAGCTTTCTTT
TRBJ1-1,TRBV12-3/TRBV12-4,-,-,CASITVLPTEAFF,TGTGCCAGCATCACAGTTCTGCCCACTGAAGCTTTCTTT
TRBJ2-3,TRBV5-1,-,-,CASSHQGSADTQYF,TGCGCCAGCAGCCACCAGGGATCTGCAGATACGCAGTATTTT
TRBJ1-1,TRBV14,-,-,CASSQPVQSKDTEAFF,TGTGCCAGCAGCCAACCAGTACAGTCAAAGGATACTGAAGCTTTCTTT
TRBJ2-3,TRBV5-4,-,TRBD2,CASSVRGGLTDTQYF,TGTGCCAGCAGCGTTCGGGGGGGGCTCACAGATACGCAGTATTTT
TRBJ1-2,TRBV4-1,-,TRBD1,CASSQGDRVVPNYGYTF,TGCGCCAGCAGCCAAGGTGACAGGGTCGTACCTAACTATGGCTACACCTTC
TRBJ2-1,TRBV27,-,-,CASNLRGHPGPKSSYNEQFF,TGTGCCAGCAACCTTAGGGGACACCCGGGACCCAAGAGCTCCTACAATGAGCAGTTCTTC
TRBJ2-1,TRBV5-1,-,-,CASSQGRGKNEQFF,TGCGCCAGCAGCCAGGGTCGGGGGAAGAATGAGCAGTTCTTC
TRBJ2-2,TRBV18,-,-,CASSPASGGELFF,TGTGCCAGCTCACCAGCCTCGGGCGGGGAGCTGTTTTTT
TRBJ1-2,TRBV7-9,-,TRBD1,CASSLAGGQGAEGYTF,TGTGCCAGCAGCTTGGCCGGGGGACAGGGCGCAGAGGGCTACACCTTC
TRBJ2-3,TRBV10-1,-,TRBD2,CASSGQREWTDTQYF,TGCGCCAGCAGTGGTCAGCGGGAGTGGACAGATACGCAGTATTTT
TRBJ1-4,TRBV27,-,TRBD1,CASTHRGTRNEKLFF,TGTGCCAGCACCCACAGGGGGACAAGGAATGAAAAACTGTTTTTT
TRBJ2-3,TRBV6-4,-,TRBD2,CASSDSGGGTADTQYF,TGTGCCAGCAGTGACTCGGGGGGAGGGACGGCAGATACGCAGTATTTT
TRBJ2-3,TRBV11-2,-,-,CASSQIGVGLARTDTQYF,TGTGCCAGCAGCCAAATAGGAGTGGGCCTAGCGAGAACAGATACGCAGTATTTT
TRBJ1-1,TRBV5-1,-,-,CASSLGQDPLAGSGGTEAFF,TGCGCCAGCAGCTTGGGCCAAGATCCTCTTGCTGGGTCGGGGGGCACTGAAGCTTTCTTT
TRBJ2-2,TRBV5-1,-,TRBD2,CASRNGTSGIGELFF,TGCGCCAGCAGGAACGGGACTAGCGGGATCGGGGAGCTGTTTTTT
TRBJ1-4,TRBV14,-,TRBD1,CASSQVTGTNEKLFF,TGTGCCAGCAGCCAAGTGACAGGGACTAATGAAAAACTGTTTTTT
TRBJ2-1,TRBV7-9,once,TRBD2,CASSSGTSGRARDEQFF,TGTGCCAGCAGCTCGGGGACTAGCGGGAGGGCGAGGGATGAGCAGTTCTTC
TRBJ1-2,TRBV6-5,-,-,CASSRDRGANYGYTF,TGTGCCAGCAGTCGCGACCGCGGAGCTAACTATGGCTACACCTTC
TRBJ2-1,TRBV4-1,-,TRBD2,CASSPSWSGTNNEQFF,TGCGCCAGCAGCCCCTCCTGGAGCGGGACTAACAATGAGCAGTTCTTC
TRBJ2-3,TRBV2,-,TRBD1,CASSVGQGSLDTQYF,TGTGCCAGCAGTGTGGGACAGGGGAGCTTAGATACGCAGTATTTT
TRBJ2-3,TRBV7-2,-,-,CASSLVREKYF,TGTGCCAGCAGCTTAGTACGGGAGAAGTATTTT
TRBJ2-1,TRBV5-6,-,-,CASSPTGTEQFF,TGTGCCAGCAGCCCTACAGGGACTGAGCAGTTCTTC
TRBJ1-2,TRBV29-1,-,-,CSVVAGSYGYTF,TGCAGCGTTGTAGCCGGGAGCTATGGCTACACCTTC
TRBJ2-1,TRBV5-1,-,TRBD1,CASSSGTGGSYNEQFF,TGCGCCAGCAGCAGCGGGACAGGGGGCTCCTACAATGAGCAGTTCTTC
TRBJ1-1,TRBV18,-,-,CASSRGQTNTEAFF,TGTGCCAGCTCCCGAGGACAGACAAACACTGAAGCTTTCTTT
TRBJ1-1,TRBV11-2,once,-,CASSLAAGNTEAFF,TGTGCCAGCAGCTTAGCCGCAGGGAACACTGAAGCTTTCTTT
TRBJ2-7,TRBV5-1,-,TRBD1,CASSSEQGVRYF,TGCGCCAGCAGCTCGGAACAGGGGGTTAGGTACTTC
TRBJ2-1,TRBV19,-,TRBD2,CASSIDPGSFSLAGGFGEQFF,TGTGCCAGTAGTATAGATCCCGGGAGTTTCAGTCTAGCGGGAGGGTTTGGAGAGCAGTTCTTC
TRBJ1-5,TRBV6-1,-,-,CASSEYRNQPQHF,TGTGCCAGCAGTGAGTACAGAAATCAGCCCCAGCATTTT
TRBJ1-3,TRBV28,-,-,CASRTAGNTIYF,TGTGCCAGCAGAACAGCTGGAAACACCATATATTTT
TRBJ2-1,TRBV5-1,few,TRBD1,CASSGQGVNEQFF,TGCGCCAGCAGCGGACAGGGAGTGAATGAGCAGTTCTTC
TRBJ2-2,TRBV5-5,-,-,CASSAHGGDTGELFF,TGTGCCAGCAGCGCCCACGGAGGGGACACCGGGGAGCTGTTTTTT
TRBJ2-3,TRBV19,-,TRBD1,CASSTGQGGADTQYF,TGTGCCAGTAGTACGGGACAGGGAGGCGCAGATACGCAGTATTTT